A selection of T cell receptor beta chains follows, all from one sample in a study of blood T cell repertoires in COVID-19. Repertoires were generated with immunoSEQ multiplex PCR, while TCRdb's copy carries only in-frame clones and drops some. The table has approximately 190,000 clones, 84% seen once. Sample: peripheral blood. The receptors come from a human donor in a cohort sampled during active COVID-19. Both conserved end residues are part of each CDR3. Each record gives: clone size, D gene, J gene, V gene, CDR3 protein, CDR3 DNA. The D gene is left open where the match is weak. The size field is filled for only some rows; it gives once, few, many or a size class.

. | TRBD2 | TRBJ2-3 | TRBV3-1/TRBV3-2 | CASSPQWTSGLSISTDTQYF | TGTGCCAGCAGCCCTCAATGGACTAGCGGCCTCTCTATTAGCACAGATACGCAGTATTTT
. | TRBD1 | TRBJ1-1 | TRBV4-1 | CASSQVGDRREAFF | TGCGCCAGCAGCCAAGTTGGGGACAGGCGGGAAGCTTTCTTT
once | TRBD2 | TRBJ2-5 | TRBV7-7 | CASSLTGTSGRETQYF | TGTGCCAGCAGCTTAACCGGGACTAGCGGGAGAGAGACCCAGTACTTC
. | TRBD1 | TRBJ1-5 | TRBV6-5 | CAGGQKENQPQHF | TGTGCCGGGGGACAGAAGGAAAACCAGCCCCAGCATTTT
few | TRBD1 | TRBJ1-5 | TRBV5-8 | CASSLDRGAQPQHF | TGTGCCAGCAGCTTGGACAGGGGGGCACAGCCCCAGCATTTT
. | . | TRBJ2-5 | TRBV29-1 | CSVDVLGEAQYF | TGCAGCGTTGATGTCTTGGGTGAGGCCCAGTACTTC
. | . | TRBJ1-2 | TRBV4-2 | CASSQAFSDGYGYTF | TGTGCCAGCAGCCAAGCGTTCTCAGATGGCTATGGCTACACCTTC
. | TRBD1 | TRBJ2-7 | TRBV5-4 | CASSLGDRGAEQYF | TGTGCCAGCAGCTTGGGGGACAGGGGCGCCGAGCAGTACTTC
. | . | TRBJ2-5 | TRBV9 | CASSVGRGQETQYF | TGTGCCAGCAGCGTAGGTAGGGGACAAGAGACCCAGTACTTC
. | . | TRBJ1-1 | TRBV27 | CASSLTPDRHTEAFF | TGTGCCAGCAGTCTAACTCCCGACAGACACACTGAAGCTTTCTTT
. | . | TRBJ1-5 | TRBV27 | CASSFRGSQPQHF | TGTGCCAGCAGTTTTCGTGGGAGTCAGCCCCAGCATTTT
. | TRBD1 | TRBJ1-5 | TRBV27 | CASSRKGDRRSNQPQHF | TGTGCCAGCAGCAGAAAAGGGGACAGGCGTAGCAATCAGCCCCAGCATTTT
. | . | TRBJ1-5 | TRBV2 | CASSERRGGNQPQHF | TGTGCCAGCAGTGAAAGGCGGGGGGGGAATCAGCCCCAGCATTTT
. | . | TRBJ1-5 | TRBV21-1 | CASSTPHFQGGNQPQHF | TGTGCCAGCAGCACCCCACATTTTCAGGGGGGCAATCAGCCCCAGCATTTT
. | . | TRBJ1-2 | TRBV28 | CASSPNRVGYTF | TGTGCCAGCAGTCCAAACAGGGTTGGCTACACCTTC
. | TRBD2 | TRBJ2-1 | TRBV24-1 | CATSDYSGSAAVEQFF | TGTGCCACCAGTGACTATAGCGGGAGCGCGGCGGTTGAGCAGTTCTTC
. | . | TRBJ1-1 | TRBV20-1 | CSASREQEMNTEAFF | TGCAGTGCTAGTAGGGAACAGGAGATGAACACTGAAGCTTTCTTT
. | . | TRBJ1-4 | TRBV6-4 | CATPEGVEEKLFF | TGTGCCACCCCTGAGGGCGTGGAAGAAAAACTGTTTTTT
. | TRBD1 | TRBJ2-3 | TRBV2 | CASQVDRGVTDTQYF | TGTGCCAGCCAAGTCGACAGGGGAGTCACAGATACGCAGTATTTT
. | TRBD2 | TRBJ2-1 | TRBV4-1 | CASSQGGRGRNEQFF | TGCGCCAGCAGCCAAGGCGGGAGGGGTCGCAATGAGCAGTTCTTC
few | TRBD1 | TRBJ2-1 | TRBV4-1 | CASSQAPSGQGSYNEQFF | TGCGCCAGCAGCCAAGCTCCGAGCGGACAGGGCTCCTACAATGAGCAGTTCTTC
once | TRBD1 | TRBJ1-2 | TRBV3-1/TRBV3-2 | CASLLFDRANYGYTF | TGTGCCAGCCTCCTTTTCGACAGGGCAAACTATGGCTACACCTTC
. | . | TRBJ1-5 | TRBV19 | CASLDSSKNQPQHF | TGTGCCAGCCTAGACTCCTCGAAGAATCAGCCCCAGCATTTT
. | . | TRBJ2-7 | TRBV19 | CASSYPAAASYEQYF | TGTGCCAGTAGTTACCCGGCAGCGGCGTCCTACGAGCAGTACTTC
. | . | TRBJ2-7 | TRBV2 | CASTVRESGEQYF | TGTGCCAGCACTGTACGGGAGAGTGGGGAGCAGTACTTC
. | . | TRBJ1-2 | TRBV30 | CAGAGGASPLYGYTF | TGTGCCGGGGCCGGGGGGGCTTCCCCTCTCTATGGCTACACCTTC
. | . | TRBJ2-2 | TRBV27 | CASSFVTGELFF | TGTGCCAGCAGTTTCGTGACCGGGGAGCTGTTTTTT
. | TRBD2 | TRBJ2-7 | TRBV7-2 | CASSSTSGRWEQYF | TGTGCCAGCAGCTCGACTAGCGGGAGATGGGAGCAGTACTTC
. | TRBD2 | TRBJ2-7 | TRBV5-1 | CASSPTTSGNYEQYF | TGCGCCAGCAGCCCGACAACTAGCGGAAATTACGAGCAGTACTTC
few | TRBD1 | TRBJ2-1 | TRBV9 | CASSLQGINEQFF | TGTGCCAGCAGTCTACAGGGGATCAATGAGCAGTTCTTC
. | . | TRBJ2-4 | TRBV6-6 | CASSYWAPRAKNIQYF | TGTGCCAGCAGTTACTGGGCCCCCCGGGCCAAAAACATTCAGTACTTC
. | . | TRBJ1-5 | TRBV6-1 | CASSATYRGNQPQHF | TGTGCCAGCAGTGCTACTTACAGGGGCAATCAGCCCCAGCATTTT
. | . | TRBJ1-1 | TRBV12-3/TRBV12-4 | CASSFLNTEAFF | TGTGCCAGCAGTTTCCTTAACACTGAAGCTTTCTTT
few | . | TRBJ1-2 | TRBV19 | CASSKERAGYTF | TGTGCCAGTAGTAAGGAGCGGGCCGGCTACACCTTC
. | . | TRBJ2-7 | TRBV9 | CASSLAPSYEQYF | TGTGCCAGCAGCCTGGCTCCCTCTTACGAGCAGTACTTC
once | TRBD2 | TRBJ2-3 | TRBV27 | CASSKPGGMLGTQYF | TGTGCCAGCAGTAAGCCGGGGGGGATGTTAGGTACGCAGTATTTT
. | . | TRBJ1-2 | TRBV5-1 | CASSPQGSYGYTF | TGCGCCAGCAGCCCGCAGGGGTCTTATGGCTACACCTTC
. | . | TRBJ2-1 | TRBV3-1/TRBV3-2 | CASSPRGWGNEQFF | TGTGCCAGCAGCCCGCGGGGATGGGGAAATGAGCAGTTCTTC
. | . | TRBJ2-5 | TRBV4-1 | CASSQLQFTETQYF | TGCGCCAGCAGCCAACTTCAGTTTACAGAGACCCAGTACTTC
. | TRBD1 | TRBJ2-3 | TRBV5-4 | CASSLGQGSTDTQYF | TGTGCCAGCAGCTTGGGACAGGGGAGCACAGATACGCAGTATTTT
. | TRBD1 | TRBJ1-6 | TRBV19 | CASTPPGQGNSPLHF | TGTGCCAGTACCCCTCCCGGACAGGGAAATTCACCCCTCCACTTT
. | . | TRBJ2-1 | TRBV28 | CASSHTSKGLNEQFF | TGTGCCAGCAGTCATACTAGCAAGGGGTTAAATGAGCAGTTCTTC
. | . | TRBJ2-3 | TRBV7-9 | CASSLALAQGATDTQYF | TGTGCCAGCAGCTTAGCTTTGGCGCAGGGTGCCACAGATACGCAGTATTTT
. | . | TRBJ1-1 | TRBV3-1/TRBV3-2 | CASSVGGVGMNTEAFF | TGTGCCAGCAGCGTAGGAGGGGTAGGGATGAACACTGAAGCTTTCTTT
. | . | TRBJ1-4 | TRBV10-2 | CASNHRGTNEKLFF | TGCGCCAGCAACCACCGAGGTACCAATGAAAAACTGTTTTTT
. | . | TRBJ2-7 | TRBV2 | CASRSLAEQYF | TGTGCCAGCAGGTCCCTAGCCGAGCAGTACTTC
. | TRBD1 | TRBJ1-2 | TRBV24-1 | CATSDGTAIYGYTF | TGTGCCACCAGTGACGGGACAGCGATCTATGGCTACACCTTC
once | . | TRBJ2-1 | TRBV4-2 | CASSQDRRGSYYNEQFF | TGTGCCAGCAGCCAAGACAGACGGGGGAGTTACTACAATGAGCAGTTCTTC
. | . | TRBJ2-1 | TRBV3-1/TRBV3-2 | CASSQGVVGGEQFF | TGTGCCAGCAGCCAAGGGGTGGTGGGAGGTGAGCAGTTCTTC